This T cell receptor (beta chain) was identified during a study of T cells in Graves' hyperthyroidism and ophthalmopathy. For the study at large: The blood sample was taken at first diagnosis, before treatment began. Study results and limitations: Peripheral blood also featured most of the thyroid clonotypes expanded above 0.001.

TCR beta CDR3 region amplification was performed from RNA transcripts. The TCR CDR3 first-round RT-PCR relied on the HTBI primer set. One entry per CDR3 protein results from TCRdb running MiXCR on the multiplex PCR reads. The sample has more than 550,000 distinct CDR3 sequences, 17% seen once. About this clonotype itself: Its specificity is not known.

With V trimmed by 6 bases and J by 8 bases, 10 bases remained unmatched. This CDR3 is 14 amino acids long. Germline V gives CDR1 MNHNS, CDR2 SASEGT. Specimen: blood. V gene TRBV6-1 combines with J gene TRBJ2-1, with 7 bases lining up with TRBD2. This clonotype originated in a man aged 50 to 59 with Graves' hyperthyroidism. CDR3 in DNA: TGTGCCAGCAGCGTAGCGGGCCTCGGCCATGAGCAGTTCTTC. It specifies CASSVAGLGHEQFF.